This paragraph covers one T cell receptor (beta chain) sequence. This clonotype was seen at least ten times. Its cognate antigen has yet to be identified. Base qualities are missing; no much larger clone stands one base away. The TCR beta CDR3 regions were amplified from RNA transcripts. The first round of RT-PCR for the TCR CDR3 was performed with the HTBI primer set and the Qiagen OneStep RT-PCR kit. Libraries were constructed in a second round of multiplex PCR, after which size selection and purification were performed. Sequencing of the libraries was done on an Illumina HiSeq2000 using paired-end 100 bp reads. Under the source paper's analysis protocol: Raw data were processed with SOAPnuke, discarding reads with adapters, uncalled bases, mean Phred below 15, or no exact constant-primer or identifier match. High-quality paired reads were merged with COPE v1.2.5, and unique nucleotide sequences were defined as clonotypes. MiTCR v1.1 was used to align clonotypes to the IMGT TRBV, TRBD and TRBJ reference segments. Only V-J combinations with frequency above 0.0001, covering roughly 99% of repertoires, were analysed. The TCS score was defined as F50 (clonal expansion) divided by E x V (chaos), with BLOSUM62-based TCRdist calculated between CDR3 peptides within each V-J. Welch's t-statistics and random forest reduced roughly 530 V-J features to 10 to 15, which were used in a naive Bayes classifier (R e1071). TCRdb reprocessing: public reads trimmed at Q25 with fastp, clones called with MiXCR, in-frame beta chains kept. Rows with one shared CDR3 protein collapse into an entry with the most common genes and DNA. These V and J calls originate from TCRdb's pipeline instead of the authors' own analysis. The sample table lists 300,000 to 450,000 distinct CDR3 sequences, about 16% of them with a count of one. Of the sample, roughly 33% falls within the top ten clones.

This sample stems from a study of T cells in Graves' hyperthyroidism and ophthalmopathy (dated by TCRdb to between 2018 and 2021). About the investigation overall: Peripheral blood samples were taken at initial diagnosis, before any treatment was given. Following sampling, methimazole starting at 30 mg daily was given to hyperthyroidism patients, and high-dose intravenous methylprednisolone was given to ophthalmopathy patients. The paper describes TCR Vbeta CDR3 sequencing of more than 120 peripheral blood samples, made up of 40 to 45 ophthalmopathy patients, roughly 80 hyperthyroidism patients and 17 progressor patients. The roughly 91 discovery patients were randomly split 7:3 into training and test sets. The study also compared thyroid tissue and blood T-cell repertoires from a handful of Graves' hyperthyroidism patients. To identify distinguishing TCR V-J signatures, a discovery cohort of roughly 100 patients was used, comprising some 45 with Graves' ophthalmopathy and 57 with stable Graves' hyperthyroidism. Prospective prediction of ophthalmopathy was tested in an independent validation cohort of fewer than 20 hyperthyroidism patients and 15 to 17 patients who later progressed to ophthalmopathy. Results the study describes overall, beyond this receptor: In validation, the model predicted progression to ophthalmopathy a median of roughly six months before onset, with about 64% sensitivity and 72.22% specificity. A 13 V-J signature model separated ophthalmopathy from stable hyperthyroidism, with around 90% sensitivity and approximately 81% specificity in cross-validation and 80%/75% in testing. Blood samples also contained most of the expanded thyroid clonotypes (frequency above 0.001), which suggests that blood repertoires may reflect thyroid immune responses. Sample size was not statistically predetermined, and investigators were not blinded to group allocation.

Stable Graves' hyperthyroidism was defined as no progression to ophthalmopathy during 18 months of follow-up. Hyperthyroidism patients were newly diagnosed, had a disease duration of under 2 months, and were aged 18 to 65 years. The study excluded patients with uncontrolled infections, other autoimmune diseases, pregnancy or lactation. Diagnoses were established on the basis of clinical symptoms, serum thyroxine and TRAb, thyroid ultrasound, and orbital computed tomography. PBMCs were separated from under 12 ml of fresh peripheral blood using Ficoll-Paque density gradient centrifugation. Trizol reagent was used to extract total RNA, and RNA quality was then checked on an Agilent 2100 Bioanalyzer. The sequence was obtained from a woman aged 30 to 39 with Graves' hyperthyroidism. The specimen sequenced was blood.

The CDR3 protein is CASSSSGSKNNEQFF. The DNA reads as follows: TGTGCCAGCAGTTCTAGCGGGAGCAAGAACAATGAGCAGTTCTTC. The chain links TRBV9 with TRBJ2-1; TRBD2 agrees with 10 junctional bases. CDR1 and CDR2 (SGDLS, YYNGEE) derive from the germline V gene. Including the terminal cysteine and phenylalanine, the CDR3 comprises 15 residues. The only DNA kept is the CDR3, 45 bases in frame from the first base. Clipping removes 5 bases from V and 5 bases from J, with 7 as the unmatched junction base count.